The next 23 T cell receptor beta chains were all read from a single sample in a study of T cells in Graves' hyperthyroidism and ophthalmopathy. Researchers took RNA transcripts and amplified the TCR beta CDR3 regions from them. The TCR CDR3 first-round RT-PCR relied on the HTBI primer set. TCRdb analysed the multiplex PCR reads with MiXCR anew, one entry per CDR3 protein. The sample contains a few hundred thousand distinct CDR3 sequences, 15% to 18% of which appear only once. Sequenced: blood. The origin of the receptors is a young woman with Graves' hyperthyroidism.

The rearrangement joins TRBV20-1 to TRBJ1-1; perhaps TRBD1 as D (6 bases). The CDR3 has 19 residues. Germline V lookup: CDR1 DFQATT, CDR2 SNEGSKA (reference sequence). Trimming cost V 5 bases and J 3 bases, with 31 bases left between them. This CDR3 is CSAPHRIGGRLRMDTEAFF. The CDR3 DNA is TGCAGTGCTCCCCACCGGATCGGGGGGCGGTTACGGATGGACACTGAAGCTTTCTTT.

In its sample, this clonotype was seen many times. This chain links TRBV6-2 or TRBV6-3 with TRBJ2-1, with 11 bases identical to TRBD2. CDR1 and CDR2 (germline): MNHEY, SVGEGT. Losses at the gene ends were 6 bases for V and 4 bases for J; bases not matched to a gene: 8. CDR3 length: 16 amino acids. In nucleotides, the CDR3 is TGTGCCAGCAGCCGCCCGGGACTAGCGGTATACAATGAGCAGTTCTTC. Its translation is CASSRPGLAVYNEQFF.

This clonotype was seen repeatedly, ten times or more. V and J are TRBV20-1 and TRBJ1-1, with TRBD1 matching over 9 bases. CDR3 length: 15 residues. Losses at the gene ends were 1 base for V and 6 bases for J; bases not matched to a gene: 9. Per the germline V gene, CDR1 is DFQATT and CDR2 is SNEGSKA (reference sequence). As DNA, the CDR3 is TGCAGTGCTAGAGCCTTACAGGGGGCTAAGGCTGAAGCTTTCTTT. Amino acids: CSARALQGAKAEAFF.

In regard to this clonotype: Sequence at one end of the junction differs from germline and may be a read error. This sequence joins TRBV10-3 and TRBJ1-2, with 7 bases identical to TRBD1. Germline assignment: CDR1 ENHRY and CDR2 SYGVKD. This CDR3 comprises 14 residues. This CDR3 reads CAIGSRQGNYGYTF. The CDR3 DNA follows: TGTGCCATCGGAAGTCGACAGGGAAACTATGGCTACACCTTT.

This clonotype was observed a few times. V is TRBV12-3 or TRBV12-4 and J is TRBJ1-2; D ambiguous. CDR3 length: 13 amino acids. V lost 5 bases and J 4 bases, leaving 11 bases between the germline ends. CDR3 loop: CASSEQWAYGYTF. CDR3 DNA sequence: TGTGCCAGCAGTGAACAATGGGCCTATGGCTACACCTTC.

This clonotype was detected many times. The chain combines TRBV3-1 with TRBJ1-2, with D possibly being TRBD1 (6 bases). The CDR3 covers 15 residues. With 1 base removed from V and 2 bases from J, the gap between germline ends came to 11 bases. The germline V gene encodes CDR1 LGHDT and CDR2 YNNKEL (reference sequence). CDR3 DNA sequence: TGTGCCAGCAGCCAAGGGTCGGGGGCAAACTATGGCTACACCTTC. It codes for CASSQGSGANYGYTF.

This chain links TRBV5-1 with TRBJ2-7; weak D call: TRBD1 (6 bases). This CDR3 spans 13 amino acids. Per germline, CDR1 SGHRS and CDR2 YFSETQ. Trimming pared 0 bases from V and 6 bases from J, leaving 10 bases between. The CDR3 is CASSLGTESEQYF. Here the CDR3 DNA reads TGCGCCAGCAGCTTGGGGACAGAGAGCGAGCAGTACTTC.

In this sample, this clonotype turned up many times. This sequence joins TRBV20-1 and TRBJ2-5, with D uncertain. CDR3 length: 12 residues. The V end lost 3 bases, the J end lost 5 bases, and 10 bases lay between the germline ends. Per germline, CDR1 DFQATT and CDR2 SNEGSKA (reference sequence). Here the CDR3 reads CSARAGSETQYF. In nucleotides, the CDR3 is TGCAGTGCTAGGGCAGGAAGCGAGACCCAGTACTTC.

This clonotype was seen at least ten times. This chain links TRBV12-3 or TRBV12-4 with TRBJ1-2; 7 positions agree with TRBD1. This CDR3 is 15 amino acids long. V lost 5 bases to trimming and J lost 7 bases; unmatched junction nucleotides: 13. Written as DNA, the CDR3 is TGTGCCAGCAGTCCCTCGCGCCAGGGGGTAATTGGCTACACCTTC. It yields the protein CASSPSRQGVIGYTF.

This clonotype has ten or more counts. The CDR3 sequence is CASSHAGGYPYEQYF. DNA of the CDR3: TGCGCCAGCAGCCACGCAGGCGGGTATCCCTACGAGCAGTACTTC. This rearrangement joins TRBV4-1 to TRBJ2-7; TRBD2 is a possible D gene (5 bases). CDR3 length: 15 residues. The germline gives CDR1 MGHRA, CDR2 YSYEKL. V lost 3 bases, J lost 2 bases, and 14 bases lay in between.

This clonotype has a handful of counts. This chain uses TRBV6-6 with TRBJ2-1, with 12 nucleotides matching TRBD2. This CDR3 has 15 residues. CDR1 is MNHNY, CDR2 SVGAGI, per germline (reference sequence). J gave up 8 bases and V 2 bases, and 4 bases lay outside the gene matches. CDR3 bases: TGTGCCAGCAGTTACCCTAGCGGGAGGGCCTATGAGCAGTTCTTC. This sequence encodes CASSYPSGRAYEQFF.

This clonotype was detected ten times or more. The chain combines TRBV12-3 or TRBV12-4 with TRBJ2-7; D remains ambiguous. The V end was cut by 6 bases, the J end by 2 bases, with 17 bases between. This CDR3 is built from 15 residues. CDR3 nucleotides: TGTGCCAGCAGATCAGGACCTACAAACGCCTACGAGCAGTACTTC. It specifies CASRSGPTNAYEQYF.

The rearrangement links TRBV18 to TRBJ1-3, with D perhaps TRBD1 (6 bases). The CDR3 extends over 15 amino acids. Germline lookup yields CDR1 KGHSH and CDR2 LQKENI. Trimming removed 3 bases from V and 4 bases from J, with 13 bases in between. CDR3 DNA: TGTGCCAGCTCACCCCCACCGGGGACAGGAAACACCATATATTTT. As protein: CASSPPPGTGNTIYF.

The table lists this clonotype with a few counts. CDR3 sequence reads: CAISGGQSEQYF. CDR3 nucleotide sequence: TGTGCCATCAGTGGGGGGCAATCCGAGCAGTACTTC. The chain joins TRBV10-3 to TRBJ2-7; D might be TRBD1 (6 bases). The CDR3 is made up of 12 amino acids. V was cut by 4 bases and J by 6 bases, with 10 bases left in between. The germline V gene has CDR1 ENHRY and CDR2 SYGVKD.

This clonotype was seen ten or more times. The CDR3 nucleotides read TGCGCCAGCAGCCAAGATTGGGGATCCTACGAGCAGTACTTC. It codes for CASSQDWGSYEQYF. The rearrangement uses TRBV4-3 and TRBJ2-7, with D uncertain. CDR1 and CDR2 (germline): LGHNA, YSLEER. The CDR3 runs 14 residues. With 0 bases removed from V and 1 base from J, the gap between germline ends came to 7 bases.

Worth noting for this clonotype: It may be a read error: a sequence one base away is much more abundant. The V and J genes are TRBV7-6 and TRBJ2-5; D remains ambiguous. Judging by the DNA end, TRBJ2-1 fits better; the J call may be wrong. The CDR3 has 13 amino acids. In germline, CDR1 is SGHVS, CDR2 FNYEAQ. The CDR3 loop reads CASSLHTTETQFF. The DNA for the CDR3 is TGTGCCAGCAGCTTACATACTACGGAGACCCAGTTCTTC.

This clonotype showed up just a few times. This chain joins TRBV25-1 and TRBJ2-1, with a possible D match to TRBD2 (5 bases). The germline CDR1 and CDR2 sequences are MGHDK and SYGVNS. V gave up 4 bases and J gave up 1 base, with 14 bases separating them. The CDR3 covers 16 residues. The CDR3 region is CASSGWTSSSYNEQFF. CDR3 nucleotides: TGTGCCAGCAGTGGTTGGACTTCCAGTTCCTACAATGAGCAGTTCTTC.

This clonotype was seen more than once but under ten times. The genes are TRBV14 and TRBJ2-7, with D unresolved. V was cut by 4 bases and J by 4 bases, with 11 bases left in between. The CDR3 has 13 residues. Germline assignment: CDR1 SGHDN and CDR2 FVKESK. The CDR3 is CASSLAGPYEQYF. CDR3 DNA sequence: TGTGCCAGCAGCCTTGCTGGGCCATACGAGCAGTACTTC.

This clonotype was counted only a few times. This rearrangement joins TRBV10-1 to TRBJ2-2, with D possibly being TRBD1 (6 bases). This CDR3 contains 18 residues. Germline loops: CDR1 WNHNN, CDR2 SYGVQD (reference sequence). V was pared by 2 bases and J by 5 bases, with 21 bases between. Written as DNA, the CDR3 is TGCGCCAGCAGTGAGGCACGGAAACAGGGCTTCAAAACCGGGGAGCTGTTTTTT. It yields the protein CASSEARKQGFKTGELFF.

J is TRBJ2-1 and V is TRBV12-3 or TRBV12-4; 11 nucleotides line up with TRBD2. With 2 bases clipped from V and 6 bases from J, the junction kept 12 bases outside the gene matches. The CDR3 spans 18 residues. CDR3 DNA: TGTGCCAGCAGTTTAAGGGTCGGGGTTAGCGGGAGGGCCAATGAGCAGTTCTTC. It specifies CASSLRVGVSGRANEQFF.

There are many counts of this clonotype. V and J are TRBV2 and TRBJ1-5; D unclear. The germline V gene has CDR1 SNHLY and CDR2 FYNNEI. The CDR3 extends over 14 amino acids. V was trimmed by 3 bases and J by 1 base, leaving 7 bases between them. In nucleotides, the CDR3 is TGTGCCAGCAGTGACCTGGACAGCAATCAGCCCCAGCATTTT. Protein sequence: CASSDLDSNQPQHF.

The chain links TRBV28 to TRBJ2-5, with TRBD1 identical over 7 bases. The CDR3 runs 15 residues. V dropped 6 bases and J dropped 1; count of bases not matched to a gene: 8. Germline lookup yields CDR1 MDHEN and CDR2 SYDVKM. The CDR3 is CASSVFGTVQETQYF. CDR3 sequence (DNA): TGTGCCAGCAGCGTCTTTGGGACAGTCCAAGAGACCCAGTACTTC.

In its sample, this clonotype was seen a few times. The CDR3, as DNA: TGTGCCAGCAGTGCCCAAGGAATTGCCTACAATGAGCAGTTCTTC. The encoded protein is CASSAQGIAYNEQFF. V and J are TRBV2 and TRBJ2-1; D remains unclear. V was clipped by 4 bases and J by 2 bases, with 12 bases between them. Germline CDR1 reads SNHLY; CDR2 reads FYNNEI. This CDR3 is built from 15 residues.